A selection of T cell receptor beta chains follows, all from one sample in a study of T cell changes during pregnancy in multiple sclerosis. Sequencing was performed with immunoSEQ multiplex PCR; in TCRdb, only in-frame clones are kept and a portion is missing. This table has 65,000 to 85,000 clones, just over 90% appearing once. The starting material was peripheral blood, obtained in the second trimester of pregnancy. The receptors come from a female donor with multiple sclerosis, enrolled in a pregnancy study. Each CDR3 is given with its conserved first and last residue. D genes are given only for firm matches. Size is stated for part of the rows, as once, few or many counts, or as a class when the clone is expanded.

>-|TRBV19|17|TRBD2|TRBJ2-3
TGTGCCAGTAGCAATGGAGGACTAGCGGGAGCGGGAGATACGCAGTATTTT
CASSNGGLAGAGDTQYF
>-|TRBV5-1|16|TRBD2|TRBJ2-3
TGCGCCAGCAGCTTGGCGACTAGCGGGGACACAGATACGCAGTATTTT
CASSLATSGDTDTQYF
>-|TRBV6-6|12|-|TRBJ1-5
TGTGCCAGCAGTCAACAGAATCAGCCCCAGCATTTT
CASSQQNQPQHF
>-|TRBV19|15|-|TRBJ1-2
TGTGCCAGTAGTATAAACCCAGGGGCCAACTATGGCTACACCTTC
CASSINPGANYGYTF
>-|TRBV21-1|21|-|TRBJ2-1
TGTGCCAGCAGCTACCGCTTTAGCGGGAGGCATACCTATTGGTCCTACAATGAGCAGTTCTTC
CASSYRFSGRHTYWSYNEQFF
>-|TRBV14|12|-|TRBJ2-7
TGTGCCAGCAGCTTAGTCGGGTACGAGCAGTACTTC
CASSLVGYEQYF
>-|TRBV18|14|-|TRBJ1-5
TGTGCCAGCTCACGCCAGGATAGCAATCAGCCCCAGCATTTT
CASSRQDSNQPQHF
>-|TRBV5-1|15|-|TRBJ2-7
TGCGCCAGCAGCAAAACTACAGGGAACCCCTACGAGCAGTACTTC
CASSKTTGNPYEQYF
>-|TRBV30|15|-|TRBJ1-2
TGTGCCTGGAGCGCCCCTTTATGGACAGCCTATGGCTACACCTTC
CAWSAPLWTAYGYTF
>-|TRBV29-1|17|TRBD2|TRBJ2-2
TGCAGCGTCGCCGGGACTAGCGGGAGCGGGTACGCCGGGGAGCTGTTTTTT
CSVAGTSGSGYAGELFF
>once|TRBV13|17|TRBD1|TRBJ2-3
TGTGCCAGCAGCTTAATACAGGGGGCAGTAGCCACAGATACGCAGTATTTT
CASSLIQGAVATDTQYF
>-|TRBV19|15|TRBD1|TRBJ1-5
TGTGCCAGTAGCGGACAGGGGGCGCATGGTCAGCCCCAGCATTTT
CASSGQGAHGQPQHF
>-|TRBV7-6|18|TRBD2|TRBJ2-3
TGTGCCAGCAGACATGTTGAGGCCTGGACTAGCGGGGTAGATACGCAGTATTTT
CASRHVEAWTSGVDTQYF
>-|TRBV5-1|16|TRBD2|TRBJ2-1
TGCGCCAGCGGAAAGTGGGAACTAGCGGGAGAATATGAGCAGTTCTTC
CASGKWELAGEYEQFF
>-|TRBV6-5|14|-|TRBJ1-2
TGTGCCAGCAGTTACTCAGGGGGAAACTATGGCTACACCTTC
CASSYSGGNYGYTF
>once|TRBV13|15|TRBD2|TRBJ2-5
TGTGCCAGCAGCGGACTAGCGGGGGGGCAAGAGACCCAGTACTTC
CASSGLAGGQETQYF
>-|TRBV4-2|15|-|TRBJ2-1
TGTGCCAGCAGCCGTTCCGAGGGGGCCTACAATGAGCAGTTCTTC
CASSRSEGAYNEQFF
>-|TRBV19|14|-|TRBJ1-2
TGTGCCAGTAGTATATGGAGGGAAGACTATGGCTACACCTTC
CASSIWREDYGYTF
>-|TRBV19|14|TRBD1|TRBJ1-2
TGTGCCAGTAGACAGGGGAGCCTGGGCTATGGCTACACCTTC
CASRQGSLGYGYTF
>-|TRBV5-6|14|-|TRBJ2-7
TGTGCCAGCAGGGAGGACGACCGGGACTACGAGCAGTACTTC
CASREDDRDYEQYF
>-|TRBV23-1|15|-|TRBJ1-2
TGCGCCAGCAGTCAAGCCTCCCACAGTGACTATGGCTACACCTTC
CASSQASHSDYGYTF
>once|TRBV2|14|-|TRBJ1-5
TGTGCCAGCGGGTCCGGCAGGGTGTTTCAGCCCCAGCATTTT
CASGSGRVFQPQHF
>-|TRBV18|14|TRBD1|TRBJ2-3
TGTGCCAGTGACTCAGGGACAGGGGCAGATACGCAGTATTTT
CASDSGTGADTQYF
>-|TRBV6-1|15|TRBD2|TRBJ2-1
TGTGCCAGCAGTGAAAGGCGGGAGAGGTCCAATGAGCAGTTCTTC
CASSERRERSNEQFF
>few|TRBV28|16|TRBD1|TRBJ1-2
TGTGCCAGCAGTTTAGACTCCGGGACAGGGTATTATGGCTACACCTTC
CASSLDSGTGYYGYTF
>-|TRBV5-5|16|TRBD2|TRBJ2-5
TGTGCCAGCAGCTTGACGACTAGCGGGGGTCCGGAGACCCAGTACTTC
CASSLTTSGGPETQYF
>-|TRBV10-3|14|-|TRBJ1-3
TGTGCCATCCGCGGGGGGGCGAACGGAAACACCATATATTTT
CAIRGGANGNTIYF
>-|TRBV18|20|-|TRBJ2-6
TGTGCCAGCTCACCCCCACAGGGAACCGGTTCCCACTCTGGGGCCAACGTCCTGACTTTC
CASSPPQGTGSHSGANVLTF
>-|TRBV19|15|-|TRBJ1-5
TGTGCCAGTAGTGACGCCCCAGGGGGCAATCAGCCCCAGCATTTT
CASSDAPGGNQPQHF
>-|TRBV11-3|13|-|TRBJ2-3
TGTGCCAGCAAGTCGGGGTTTGATGATACGCAGTATTTT
CASKSGFDDTQYF
>few|TRBV7-9|14|-|TRBJ1-5
TGTGCCAGCAGCGCCCCAGGTTCTGGGCAGCCCCAGCATTTT
CASSAPGSGQPQHF
>-|TRBV11-3|15|TRBD2|TRBJ2-1
TGTGCCAGCAGCCAGTGGGACTACCGGAGCAATGAGCAGTTCTTC
CASSQWDYRSNEQFF
>-|TRBV4-2|15|-|TRBJ1-2
TGTGCCAGCAGCCCTGAGGTAGGAAGGGGCTATGGCTACACCTTC
CASSPEVGRGYGYTF
>-|TRBV28|15|TRBD1|TRBJ1-2
TGTGCCAGCAGTTCCTTCTCAGGGGGTGACTATGGCTACACCTTC
CASSSFSGGDYGYTF
>-|TRBV4-3|16|-|TRBJ1-6
TGCGCCAGCAGCCAAGGAGGGGCAGGGGCGAGTTCACCCCTCCACTTT
CASSQGGAGASSPLHF
>-|TRBV30|13|-|TRBJ1-2
TGTGCCTGGAGTGTAGCAGGGAACTATGGCTACACCTTC
CAWSVAGNYGYTF
>-|TRBV6-1|15|TRBD1|TRBJ1-1
TGTGCCAGCAGTGCCCGGGGACAGTTCGACACTGAAGCTTTCTTT
CASSARGQFDTEAFF
>-|TRBV18|13|-|TRBJ1-2
TGTGCCAGCTCACCTGGAGGGAGTTTTGGCTACACCTTC
CASSPGGSFGYTF
>-|TRBV4-3|16|TRBD1|TRBJ1-3
TGCGCCAGCAGCCAAGAGCGGACAGGGGTTGGAAACACCATATATTTT
CASSQERTGVGNTIYF
>-|TRBV19|16|TRBD1|TRBJ1-5
TGTGCCAGTAGTCCCCCAGGGGGTCGGGGCAATCAGCCCCAGCATTTT
CASSPPGGRGNQPQHF
>-|TRBV7-8|15|TRBD2|TRBJ2-2
TGTGCCAGCAGCGTCGGGACTAGTAACACCGGGGAGCTGTTTTTT
CASSVGTSNTGELFF
>-|TRBV14|16|-|TRBJ2-7
TGTGCCAGCAGCCTTACCTCTTACAGGAGCTCCTACGAGCAGTACTTC
CASSLTSYRSSYEQYF